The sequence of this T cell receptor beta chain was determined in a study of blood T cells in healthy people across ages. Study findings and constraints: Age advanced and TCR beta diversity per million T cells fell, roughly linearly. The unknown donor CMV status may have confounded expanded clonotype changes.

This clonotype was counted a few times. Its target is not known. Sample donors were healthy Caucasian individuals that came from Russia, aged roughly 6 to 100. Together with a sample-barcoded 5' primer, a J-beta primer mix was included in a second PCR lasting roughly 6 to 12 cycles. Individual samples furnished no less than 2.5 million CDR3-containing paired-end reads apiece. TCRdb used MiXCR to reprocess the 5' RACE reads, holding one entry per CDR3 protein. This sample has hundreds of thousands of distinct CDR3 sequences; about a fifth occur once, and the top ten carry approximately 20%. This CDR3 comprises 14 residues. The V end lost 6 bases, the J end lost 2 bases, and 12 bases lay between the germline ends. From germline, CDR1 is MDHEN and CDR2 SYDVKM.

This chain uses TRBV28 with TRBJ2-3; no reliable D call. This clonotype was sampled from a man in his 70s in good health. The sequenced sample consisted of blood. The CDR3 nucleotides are TGTGCCAGCAGCGTGACACCTCTCACAGATACGCAGTATTTT. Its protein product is CASSVTPLTDTQYF.